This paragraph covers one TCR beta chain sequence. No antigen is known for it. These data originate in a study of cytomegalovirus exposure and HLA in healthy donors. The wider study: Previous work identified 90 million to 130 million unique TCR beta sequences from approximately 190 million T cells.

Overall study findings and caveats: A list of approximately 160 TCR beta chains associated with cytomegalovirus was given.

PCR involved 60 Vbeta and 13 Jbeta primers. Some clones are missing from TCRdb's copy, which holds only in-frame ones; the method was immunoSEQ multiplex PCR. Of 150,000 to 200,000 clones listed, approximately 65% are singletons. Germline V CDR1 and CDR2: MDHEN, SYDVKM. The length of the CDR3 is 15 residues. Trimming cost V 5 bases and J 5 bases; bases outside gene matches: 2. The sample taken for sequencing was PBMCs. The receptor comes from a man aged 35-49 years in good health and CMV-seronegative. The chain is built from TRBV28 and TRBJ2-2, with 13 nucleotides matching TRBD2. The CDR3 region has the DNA TGTGCCAGCAGTACGACTAGCGGGAGGACCGGGGAGCTGTTTTTT. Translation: CASSTTSGRTGELFF.